These 32 T cell receptor beta chains were sequenced from one sample in a study of blood T cell repertoires in COVID-19. Clones were sequenced by immunoSEQ multiplex PCR, and TCRdb holds only the in-frame ones, with some missing. The sample lists approximately 250,000 clones; approximately 82% were seen once. Material for sequencing was PBMCs or T cells enriched from blood (not recorded which). The receptors originated from a man aged 40-50 years who had recovered from COVID-19.

The V gene is TRBV5-1, the J gene TRBJ2-3; 7 bases are a match to TRBD2. The CDR3 extends over 16 amino acids. V trimming: 0 bases; J trimming: 5 bases; junction bases outside the gene matches: 9. Looked up from germline, CDR1 is SGHRS and CDR2 is YFSETQ. CDR3 protein: CASSLEAGVVVDTQYF. CDR3 DNA: TGCGCCAGCAGCTTGGAGGCGGGAGTGGTTGTAGATACGCAGTATTTT.

The CDR3 region is CASSLGADNEQYF. CDR3 nucleotide sequence: TGTGCCAGCAGCTTAGGGGCCGATAACGAGCAGTACTTC. The chain joins TRBV11-3 to TRBJ2-7, with unresolved D. From germline, CDR1 is SGHNT and CDR2 YENEEA. There are 13 residues in the CDR3. The V end was cut by 1 base, the J end by 5 bases, with 9 bases between.

V and J are TRBV30 and TRBJ2-1, with 10 bases lining up with TRBD2. The CDR3 sequence is 19 residues long. CDR1 and CDR2 from the germline V gene are GTSNPN and SVGIG (reference sequence). J was trimmed by 0 bases and V by 3 bases; bases with no gene match: 14. The CDR3 DNA reads TGTGCCTGGAGGTGGGGGCTAGCGGGGGCCTTAAGCTCCTACAATGAGCAGTTCTTC. Its protein product is CAWRWGLAGALSSYNEQFF.

This clone was picked up one time. The rearrangement links TRBV19 to TRBJ2-2; a possible D gene is TRBD1 (5 bases). V was shortened by 6 bases and J by 2 bases, with 10 bases between the two germline ends. The V gene's germline CDR1 is LNHDA and CDR2 SQIVND (reference sequence). CDR3 size: 14 residues. The chain's CDR3 is CASRAGKNTGELFF. The CDR3 DNA sequence: TGTGCCAGTAGGGCAGGGAAAAACACCGGGGAGCTGTTTTTT.

V and J are TRBV4-1 and TRBJ1-1; 9 bases match TRBD1. With V trimmed by 4 bases and J by 4 bases, 4 bases remained unmatched. Germline lookup yields CDR1 MGHRA and CDR2 YSYEKL. This CDR3 contains 14 residues. CDR3: CASSPQGAGTEAFF. The CDR3 DNA reads TGCGCCAGCAGCCCACAGGGGGCCGGCACTGAAGCTTTCTTT.

The rearrangement links TRBV30 to TRBJ2-5, with 7 bases fitting TRBD2. With 0 bases clipped from V and 5 bases from J, the junction kept 3 bases outside the gene matches. CDR3 length equals 13 residues. From germline, CDR1 is GTSNPN and CDR2 SVGIG (reference sequence). CDR3 nucleotide sequence: TGTGCCTGGAGTGTACGGGGGGTGGAGACCCAGTACTTC. It encodes CAWSVRGVETQYF.

The rearrangement joins TRBV18 to TRBJ1-1; D uncertain. V lost 1 base, J lost 1 base, and 4 bases lay in between. Germline CDR1 is KGHSH and CDR2 is LQKENI. The CDR3 spans 13 residues. In nucleotides, the CDR3 is TGTGCCAGCTCACCACTGAGGAACACTGAAGCTTTCTTT. It translates to CASSPLRNTEAFF.

The rearrangement joins TRBV29-1 to TRBJ1-4; TRBD1 aligns across 7 bases. Germline CDR1 SQVTM, CDR2 ANQGSEA. This CDR3 spans 16 amino acids. Trimming removed 4 bases from V and 7 bases from J; junction bases left unmatched: 15. CDR3 DNA sequence: TGCAGCGTTGCAATCCCTCCGGGACAGTCGTTTGAAAAACTGTTTTTT. Protein: CSVAIPPGQSFEKLFF.

The rearrangement links TRBV30 to TRBJ1-1, with D possibly TRBD1 on 5 matching bases. V lost 0 bases to trimming and J lost 0 bases, with 8 bases between them. The CDR3 extends over 14 amino acids. Germline CDR1 is GTSNPN and CDR2 is SVGIG (reference sequence). The CDR3 DNA reads TGTGCCTGGAGTGTGGCAGGGCTGAACACTGAAGCTTTCTTT. Its protein product is CAWSVAGLNTEAFF. Supplemented by reference TRBV30 and TRBJ1-1, the full variable domain reads SQTIHQWPATLVQPVGSPLSLECTVEGTSNPNLYWYRQAAGRGLQLLFYSVGIGQISSEVPQNLSASRPQDRQFILSSKKLLLSDSGFYLCAWSVAGLNTEAFFGQGTRLTVV.

V gene TRBV30 combines with J gene TRBJ1-1; perhaps TRBD1 as D (5 bases). V lost 2 bases and J lost 8, with 18 bases in between. The CDR3 length is 14 residues. Germline CDR1 is GTSNPN and CDR2 is SVGIG (reference sequence). This CDR3 is CAWSRRRQSVEAFF. Written as DNA, the CDR3 is TGTGCCTGGAGTCGACGCCGACAGAGTGTAGAAGCTTTCTTT.

This clone was found a few times. V and J are TRBV10-2 and TRBJ1-3; 9 bases map to TRBD1. V shed 6 bases and J 7 bases; nucleotides not matched to a gene: 10. Germline V lookup: CDR1 WSHSY, CDR2 SAAADI. This CDR3 is 15 amino acids long. The CDR3 region is CASSGTGSGGNTIYF. The CDR3 bases are TGCGCCAGCAGCGGGACAGGGTCCGGGGGTAACACCATATATTTT.

The chain combines TRBV5-6 with TRBJ1-1; D is uncertain. Per germline, CDR1 SGHDT and CDR2 YYEEEE. This CDR3 spans 13 amino acids. V lost 4 bases, J lost 4 bases, and 11 bases lay in between. DNA of the CDR3: TGTGCCAGCAGCCCAAGTTCGGGCACTGAAGCTTTCTTT. Translated, it gives CASSPSSGTEAFF.

The chain recombines TRBV28 with TRBJ2-4, with no clear D. The CDR3 has 16 residues. Germline V CDR1 and CDR2: MDHEN, SYDVKM. Trimming pared 1 base from V and 5 bases from J, leaving 15 bases between. The DNA for the CDR3 is TGTGCCAGCAGTTTATATAACCTACCCCCCCAAAACATTCAGTACTTC. Protein: CASSLYNLPPQNIQYF.

The chain employs TRBV28 and TRBJ2-7; possibly TRBD2 for D (6 bases). With 7 bases removed from V and 6 bases from J, the gap between germline ends came to 19 bases. CDR1 and CDR2 from the germline V gene are MDHEN and SYDVKM. CDR3 length: 14 amino acids. CDR3 DNA sequence: TGTGCCAGCACCACTGCCTCGACTAGGAGCGAGCAGTACTTC. Translated: CASTTASTRSEQYF.

The CDR3 sequence: CASSPTSGGANVLTF. In DNA, the CDR3 is TGTGCCAGCAGCCCCACCTCCGGGGGGGCCAACGTCCTGACTTTC. V and J are TRBV11-2 and TRBJ2-6; D ambiguous. The CDR3 spans 15 residues. CDR1 and CDR2 from the germline V gene are SGHAT and FQNNGV. Trimming removed 5 bases at V and 4 bases at J, with 12 bases between. The entire variable domain, with the rest obtained from reference TRBV11-2 and TRBJ2-6, is as follows: EAGVAQSPRYKIIEKRQSVAFWCNPISGHATLYWYQQILGQGPKLLIQFQNNGVVDDSQLPKDRFSAERLKGVDSTLKIQPAKLEDSAVYLCASSPTSGGANVLTFGAGSRLTVL.

The rearrangement links TRBV3-1 (or the pseudogene TRBV3-2) to TRBJ2-5, with 10 bases that match TRBD2. This CDR3 contains 18 residues. Looked up from germline, CDR1 is LGHDT and CDR2 is YNNKEL (reference sequence). The ends lost 0 bases at V and 1 base at J; junction bases unmatched: 8. The CDR3 loop reads CASSQDGRTSGPQETQYF. In DNA, the CDR3 is TGTGCCAGCAGCCAAGACGGTAGGACTAGCGGTCCCCAAGAGACCCAGTACTTC.

The chain links TRBV7-8 to TRBJ1-1; TRBD1 is a possible D gene (6 bases). The V and J ends lost 2 bases and 1 base respectively, with 11 bases between them. The length of the CDR3 is 15 residues. Germline V gene sequence: CDR1 SGHVS, CDR2 FQNEAQ. Here the CDR3 DNA reads TGTGCCAGCAGCTTACTCTGGACAGCGAACACTGAAGCTTTCTTT. Translated, it gives CASSLLWTANTEAFF. The entire variable domain, with the rest obtained from reference TRBV7-8 and TRBJ1-1, is as follows: GAGVSQSPRYKVAKRGQDVALRCDPISGHVSLFWYQQALGQGPEFLTYFQNEAQLDKSGLPSDRFFAERPEGSVSTLKIQRTQQEDSAVYLCASSLLWTANTEAFFGQGTRLTVV.

DNA of the CDR3: TGTGCCAGCAGCCGTCGGGGCTCCTACGAGCAGTACTTC. Its protein product is CASSRRGSYEQYF. The V gene is TRBV3-1 (or the pseudogene TRBV3-2), the J gene TRBJ2-7; D possibly corresponds to TRBD2 (5 bases). The CDR3 runs 13 residues. Germline V lookup: CDR1 LGHDT, CDR2 YNNKEL (reference sequence). V lost 4 bases and J lost 0, with 7 bases in between.

The chain's CDR3 is CASSVAGPSNSPLHF. CDR3 DNA: TGTGCCAGCAGCGTAGCAGGGCCCTCCAATTCACCCCTCCACTTT. The chain employs TRBV9 and TRBJ1-6, with D tentatively TRBD1 (5 bases). Germline CDR1 is SGDLS and CDR2 is YYNGEE. This CDR3 is built from 15 residues. The ends were cut back, 0 bases at V and 7 bases at J, with 11 bases in the middle.

In its sample, this clone was seen a few times. The J gene is TRBJ1-3, the V gene TRBV7-6; TRBD1 agrees at 7 bases. CDR1 SGHVS and CDR2 FNYEAQ come from the germline V gene. This CDR3 is 16 amino acids long. The junction had 6 bases not matched to a gene; V was cut back by 1 base and J by 3 bases. CDR3 sequence reads: CASSLETGVFGNTIYF. CDR3 nucleotides: TGTGCCAGCAGCTTAGAAACAGGGGTCTTTGGAAACACCATATATTTT.

This clone has more than one count but fewer than ten. The V and J genes are TRBV2 and TRBJ2-7, with 7 bases identical to TRBD2. This CDR3 comprises 13 residues. V lost 7 bases, J lost 2 bases, and 5 bases stayed unmatched. Germline V gives CDR1 SNHLY, CDR2 FYNNEI. The CDR3 DNA reads TGTGCCAGCACGATACGGGAGGCCTACGAGCAGTACTTC. This sequence encodes CASTIREAYEQYF.

The V call is TRBV5-1, the J call TRBJ1-4; 8 positions match TRBD1. Germline V CDR1 and CDR2: SGHRS, YFSETQ. This CDR3 has 14 residues. The ends lost 4 bases at V and 4 bases at J; junction bases unmatched: 3. CDR3 region: CASSQDRGNEKLFF. In DNA, the CDR3 is TGCGCCAGCAGCCAAGACAGGGGTAATGAAAAACTGTTTTTT.

V and J are TRBV5-1 and TRBJ1-1, with D hard to call. This CDR3 region has 11 residues. The germline V gene encodes CDR1 SGHRS and CDR2 YFSETQ. The V end lost 4 bases, the J end lost 1 base, and 2 bases lay between the germline ends. The DNA for the CDR3 is TGCGCCAGCAGCCAGAACACTGAAGCTTTCTTT. Translation: CASSQNTEAFF. Full variable domain (missing parts from reference TRBV5-1 and TRBJ1-1): KAGVTQTPRYLIKTRGQQVTLSCSPISGHRSVSWYQQTPGQGLQFLFEYFSETQRNKGNFPGRFSGRQFSNSRSEMNVSTLELGDSALYLCASSQNTEAFFGQGTRLTVV.

The V call is TRBV5-6, the J call TRBJ1-1; 9 positions match TRBD1. Germline V CDR1 and CDR2: SGHDT, YYEEEE. CDR3 size: 15 residues. V lost 7 bases to trimming and J lost 5 bases; unmatched junction nucleotides: 12. DNA for the CDR3: TGTGCCAGCGAGGCCGGGACAGGGAGAGGAACTGAAGCTTTCTTT. Translation: CASEAGTGRGTEAFF.

This clone was observed a handful of times. In DNA form, the CDR3 reads TGTGCCAGCAAAGGGGGCACGACGAACACTGAAGCTTTCTTT. Protein: CASKGGTTNTEAFF. The J gene is TRBJ1-1, the V gene TRBV5-5; TRBD1 matches at 7 bases. This CDR3 contains 14 residues. The V segment lost 6 bases and the J segment 1 base; nucleotides outside the gene matches: 6. Looked up from germline, CDR1 is SGHKS and CDR2 is YYEKEE (reference sequence).

V is TRBV5-6 and J is TRBJ1-1; the match to TRBD1 covers 7 bases. The germline gives CDR1 SGHDT, CDR2 YYEEEE. V lost 4 bases, J lost 4 bases, and 10 bases stayed unmatched. CDR3 length: 15 residues. The CDR3 DNA is TGTGCCAGCAGCGCCAGACAGGGCCGCCCCACTGAAGCTTTCTTT. It yields the protein CASSARQGRPTEAFF.

The table lists this clone with a few counts. The chain carries TRBV6-2 or TRBV6-3 and TRBJ2-7; a weak D match, TRBD2 (6 bases). Trimming cost V 1 base and J 2 bases, with 9 bases left between them. Germline CDR1 and CDR2: MNHEY and SVGEGT. The CDR3 has 14 residues. CDR3 residues: CASSYWRDAYEQYF. CDR3 sequence (DNA): TGTGCCAGCAGTTACTGGAGGGACGCCTACGAGCAGTACTTC.

CDR3 sequence: CASRRGGRVSTDTQYF. Written as DNA, the CDR3 is TGTGCCAGCCGCCGGGGGGGGCGGGTCTCCACAGATACGCAGTATTTT. V gene TRBV5-4 combines with J gene TRBJ2-3; 8 nucleotides agree with TRBD2. The trim removed 7 bases at V and 2 bases at J, leaving 12 bases unmatched. CDR1 is SGHNT and CDR2 is YYREEE in the germline V gene (reference sequence). CDR3 length: 16 residues.

The V and J genes are TRBV19 and TRBJ2-3; D may be TRBD2 (6 bases). The CDR3 loop spans 13 amino acids. Per germline, CDR1 LNHDA and CDR2 SQIVND (reference sequence). V was clipped by 5 bases and J by 3 bases, with 9 bases between them. CDR3 in DNA: TGTGCCAGTAGTGCAGGGAGGACAGATACGCAGTATTTT. Translated: CASSAGRTDTQYF.

The rearrangement links TRBV19 to TRBJ1-2; 11 nucleotides line up with TRBD1. The CDR3 sequence is 15 residues long. Germline loops: CDR1 LNHDA, CDR2 SQIVND (reference sequence). V was clipped by 6 bases and J by 5 bases; unmatched bases: 8. This CDR3 reads CASSRQGQGVYGYTF. The CDR3, as DNA: TGTGCCAGTAGCCGACAGGGACAGGGGGTATATGGCTACACCTTC. The full variable domain, with the rest looked up from reference TRBV19 and TRBJ1-2, is DGGITQSPKYLFRKEGQNVTLSCEQNLNHDAMYWYRQDPGQGLRLIYYSQIVNDFQKGDIAEGYSVSREKKESFPLTVTSAQKNPTAFYLCASSRQGQGVYGYTFGSGTRLTVV.

V is TRBV5-6 and J is TRBJ2-1; D perhaps matches TRBD1 (6 bases). Germline CDR1 SGHDT, CDR2 YYEEEE. The CDR3 loop spans 15 amino acids. Trimming removed 2 bases at V and 0 bases at J, with 9 bases between. CDR3 residues: CASSLGGISYNEQFF. CDR3 DNA: TGTGCCAGCAGCTTAGGGGGTATCTCCTACAATGAGCAGTTCTTC.

This chain joins TRBV7-3 and TRBJ2-3, with TRBD2 as a possible D gene (6 bases). The CDR3 spans 15 residues. V was shortened by 2 bases and J by 5 bases, with 14 bases between the two germline ends. The germline CDR1 and CDR2 sequences are SGHTA and FQGTGA. The CDR3 nucleotides are TGTGCCAGCAGCTTACTAAATGGAGGGCAAGATACGCAGTATTTT. Its translation is CASSLLNGGQDTQYF.